This T cell receptor (beta chain) came from a study of regulatory T cells in long-lasting Graves disease. This clonotype turned up a few times. As yet, its antigen is unknown. Arm-PCR with iRepertoire HTBI primers amplified the CDR3 regions for these TCR beta libraries. In the authors' methods: Identified across the samples were around 62 TRBV segments and around 14 TRBJ segments. TCRdb re-derived calls from the multiplex PCR reads in MiXCR, one entry per CDR3 protein. These V and J calls originate from TCRdb's pipeline instead of the authors' own analysis. Altogether some 370,000 distinct CDR3 sequences are present, 20% to 25% being singletons, with the ten largest covering 25% to 30%. This sample's time point: persistent/refractory GD, antithyroid drugs over 5 years with positive TRAb. PBMC-derived RNA was used for the TCR library. The patients were drawn from one endocrinology department in Xi'an, China.

Germline V gene lookup returns CDR1 SGHVS and CDR2 FNYEAQ. Trimming removed 5 bases from V and 0 bases from J; junction bases left unmatched: 4. The CDR3 contains 18 residues. Study-level points and caveats: The study found TRBV28, TRBJ1-2 and TRBJ2-5 favored in persistent disease.

The source of this sequence is a woman aged 40 to 50 with Graves disease. V is TRBV7-6 and J is TRBJ2-1; 16 nucleotides match TRBD2. The sequenced sample was peripheral blood mononuclear cells (PBMCs), obtained when the disease was refractory, from a patient treated with antithyroid drugs. The CDR3 nucleotides are TGTGCCAGCAGCCCGGGACTAGCGGGAGGGAGCTCCTACAATGAGCAGTTCTTC. This gives the protein CASSPGLAGGSSYNEQFF.